Following are 14 T cell receptor beta chains from one sample sequenced in a study of blood T cell repertoires in COVID-19. Sequenced by immunoSEQ multiplex PCR; TCRdb stores in-frame clones only, minus some. Of some 240,000 clones listed, around 80% were seen once; the top ten hold 1.2% to 1.5%. The specimen was peripheral blood. These TCRs come from a woman aged 35 to 49 who had recovered from COVID-19.

The sample holds a few counts of this clone. The chain employs TRBV10-3 and TRBJ1-4; maybe TRBD1 (6 bases). From germline, CDR1 is ENHRY and CDR2 SYGVKD. Between the trimmed V and J ends, which lost 10 bases and 4 bases, there was a span of 13 bases. This CDR3 spans 13 amino acids. DNA for the CDR3: TGTGCCAGCGGGCCAGGGGATAATGAAAAACTGTTTTTT. Translating it yields CASGPGDNEKLFF.

The V and J genes are TRBV7-9 and TRBJ2-5; D gene uncertain. Germline V gene sequence: CDR1 SEHNR, CDR2 FQNEAQ (reference sequence). The CDR3 runs 14 residues. V dropped 1 base and J dropped 1 base, with 7 bases sitting between them. The CDR3 region has the DNA TGTGCCAGCAGCTTAGATCCGGTCCAAGAGACCCAGTACTTC. It encodes CASSLDPVQETQYF.

This sequence joins TRBV29-1 and TRBJ1-2; D may be TRBD1 (5 bases). Germline values: CDR1 SQVTM, CDR2 ANQGSEA. The CDR3 extends over 14 amino acids. V was cut by 8 bases and J by 4 bases, with 20 bases left in between. CDR3 sequence (DNA): TGCAGCTCCTTGACGGCGGGGGAGGGCTATGGCTACACCTTC. Residues: CSSLTAGEGYGYTF.

CDR3 loop: CASSDVSGQGGSPLHF. DNA for the CDR3: TGTGCCAGCAGTGACGTGTCGGGACAGGGAGGATCACCCCTCCACTTT. This chain uses TRBV6-4 with TRBJ1-6; 9 bases map to TRBD1. J lost 10 bases, V lost 2 bases, and 9 bases had no gene match. The CDR3 totals 16 residues. The V gene's germline CDR1 is MRHNA and CDR2 SNTAGT.

This chain uses TRBV5-5 with TRBJ1-2; D uncertain. CDR3 size: 15 residues. Germline loops: CDR1 SGHKS, CDR2 YYEKEE (reference sequence). V was shortened by 0 bases and J by 3 bases, with 12 bases between the two germline ends. CDR3 DNA: TGTGCCAGCAGCTTGGGTGGGCAGGTTTACTATGGCTACACCTTC. Amino acids: CASSLGGQVYYGYTF.

The V call is TRBV6-5, the J call TRBJ1-5; 7 nucleotides line up with TRBD1. Germline CDR1 and CDR2: MNHEY and SVGAGI. Trimming at V came to 6 bases and at J to 0 bases, leaving 2 bases not matched to a gene. The CDR3 contains 14 residues. CDR3 in amino acids: CASRTGNSNQPQHF. The CDR3 nucleotides read TGTGCCAGCAGGACAGGGAATAGCAATCAGCCCCAGCATTTT.

The gene calls are TRBV5-1 and TRBJ2-5; 8 bases fit TRBD2. The CDR3 consists of 12 residues. The germline V gene encodes CDR1 SGHRS and CDR2 YFSETQ. J was trimmed by 5 bases and V by 4 bases; bases with no gene match: 1. CDR3 residues: CASSPGGETQYF. The CDR3 nucleotides are TGCGCCAGCAGCCCGGGGGGGGAGACCCAGTACTTC. The full variable domain, rest sourced from reference TRBV5-1 and TRBJ2-5, is KAGVTQTPRYLIKTRGQQVTLSCSPISGHRSVSWYQQTPGQGLQFLFEYFSETQRNKGNFPGRFSGRQFSNSRSEMNVSTLELGDSALYLCASSPGGETQYFGPGTRLLVL.

The genes are TRBV6-6 and TRBJ1-2, with TRBD1 matching 8 bases. The germline V gene has CDR1 MNHNY and CDR2 SVGAGI (reference sequence). J gave up 6 bases and V 6 bases, and 6 bases lay outside the gene matches. This CDR3 region has 13 residues. For the CDR3, the DNA is TGTGCCAGCAGGGGGGACAGGATCAATGGCTACACCTTC. It translates to CASRGDRINGYTF.

The chain has TRBV2 and TRBJ2-5; 9 bases line up with TRBD2. The germline V gene encodes CDR1 SNHLY and CDR2 FYNNEI. Trimming removed 4 bases from V and 1 base from J; junction bases left unmatched: 4. The CDR3 totals 15 residues. CDR3 DNA: TGTGCCAGCAGTGTTGTAGCGGGGGCCCAAGAGACCCAGTACTTC. This translates into CASSVVAGAQETQYF.

As concerns this clone: One end of the junction varies from germline; a read error may be responsible. The chain couples TRBV6-2 or TRBV6-3 to TRBJ2-1, with 13 nucleotides matching TRBD2. This CDR3 contains 18 residues. Germline V gives CDR1 MNHEY, CDR2 SVGEGT. CDR3 nucleotide sequence: TGTGCCGGCAGTTGGGCCTCACTAGCGGGGGGGCGATTCTATGAGCAGTTCTTC. Protein: CAGSWASLAGGRFYEQFF.

The chain recombines TRBV7-2 with TRBJ1-1; no definite D call. In germline, CDR1 is SGHTA, CDR2 FQGNSA. V lost 1 base, J lost 0 bases, and 9 bases lay in between. This CDR3 contains 15 residues. For the CDR3, the DNA is TGTGCCAGCAGCTTAGGGGCAGAGCTGAACACTGAAGCTTTCTTT. Translation gives CASSLGAELNTEAFF.

This chain uses TRBV14 with TRBJ2-1; TRBD1 aligns across 8 bases. V lost 3 bases to trimming and J lost 3 bases; unmatched junction nucleotides: 13. From germline, CDR1 is SGHDN and CDR2 FVKESK. The CDR3 totals 18 residues. The CDR3 is CASSHYTVGTGHYNEQFF. The CDR3 coding sequence is TGTGCCAGCAGCCATTACACAGTCGGGACAGGACACTACAATGAGCAGTTCTTC.

The table lists this clone with a few counts. The V call is TRBV27, the J call TRBJ1-1; 7 bases match TRBD1. Germline V gene data show CDR1 as MNHEY and CDR2 as SMNVEV (reference sequence). The trim removed 0 bases at V and 10 bases at J, leaving 5 bases unmatched. The CDR3 sequence is 13 residues long. CDR3 protein: CASSLSQGGVAFF. In DNA, the CDR3 is TGTGCCAGCAGTTTATCCCAGGGGGGCGTAGCTTTCTTT.

V usage is TRBV7-2 and J usage is TRBJ1-4; D not certain. Trimming removed 3 bases from V and 7 bases from J, with 9 bases in between. The CDR3 loop spans 13 amino acids. Germline lookup yields CDR1 SGHTA and CDR2 FQGNSA. CDR3 in amino acids: CASSLRDSEKLFF. The DNA of the CDR3 is TGTGCCAGCAGCTTGAGAGATAGTGAAAAACTGTTTTTT. The variable domain in full, completed from reference TRBV7-2 and TRBJ1-4, reads GAGVSQSPSNKVTEKGKDVELRCDPISGHTALYWYRQSLGQGLEFLIYFQGNSAPDKSGLPSDRFSAERTGGSVSTLTIQRTQQEDSAVYLCASSLRDSEKLFFGSGTQLSVL.